These 20 T cell receptor beta chains share one sample of origin, sequenced in a study of CD8+ T cells in alopecia areata. Investigators isolated RNA and reverse transcribed it into cDNA to act as the sequencing template. Repertoires were generated with immunoSEQ multiplex PCR, while TCRdb's copy carries only in-frame clones and drops some. The repertoire holds fewer than 150,000 clones, with 35% to 45% as singletons. Sequences were obtained from CD4+ T cells sorted from blood. The receptors were sampled from a human donor with alopecia areata.

This clone was counted a few times. The J gene is TRBJ2-7, the V gene TRBV28; D unresolved. The CDR3 spans 13 residues. Trimming took 7 bases from V and 1 from J, leaving 11 bases between them. The germline V gene has CDR1 MDHEN and CDR2 SYDVKM. The CDR3 coding sequence is TGTGCCAGCATGGTGAGTTCTTCCTACGAGCAGTACTTC. Translating gives CASMVSSSYEQYF.

This clone has only a few counts. The V call is TRBV29-1, the J call TRBJ2-7; TRBD1 matches at 8 bases. The CDR3 contains 15 residues. Germline-derived CDR1 and CDR2 are SQVTM and ANQGSEA. J gave up 0 bases and V 4 bases, and 8 bases lay outside the gene matches. CDR3 bases: TGCAGCGTTGTTTCCGGACAGGGAAGCTCCTACGAGCAGTACTTC. Amino acids: CSVVSGQGSSYEQYF.

J is TRBJ2-7 and V is TRBV7-2; D is possibly TRBD2 (5 bases). Germline V gene data show CDR1 as SGHTA and CDR2 as FQGNSA. Trimming took 5 bases from V and 7 from J, leaving 15 bases between them. The CDR3 is 13 amino acids. CDR3 residues: CASSSNPGGEQYF. CDR3 sequence (DNA): TGTGCCAGCAGCAGTAACCCCGGCGGGGAGCAGTACTTC.

This clone has more than one count but fewer than ten. The V gene is TRBV7-2, the J gene TRBJ2-3, with TRBD2 identical over 7 bases. CDR3 length: 15 residues. V shed 4 bases, J shed 3 bases, and the junction held 7 bases outside the gene matches. CDR1 is SGHTA and CDR2 is FQGNSA in the germline V gene. As DNA, the CDR3 is TGTGCCAGCAGCTCACCGGGACTATTTACAGATACGCAGTATTTT. It translates to CASSSPGLFTDTQYF.

V gene TRBV30 combines with J gene TRBJ2-2, with 8 nucleotides matching TRBD1. Germline V gene lookup returns CDR1 GTSNPN and CDR2 SVGIG (reference sequence). The CDR3 has 17 amino acids. The V gene end was trimmed by 2 bases and the J gene end by 3 bases; junction bases not matched to a gene: 11. CDR3 in DNA: TGTGCCTGGAGTTTGGGCAGGGGGCGCACGGACACCGGGGAGCTGTTTTTT. It is translated as CAWSLGRGRTDTGELFF.

The chain links TRBV29-1 to TRBJ1-1; D is perhaps TRBD1 (5 bases). V lost 7 bases and J 1 base, leaving 13 bases between the germline ends. CDR1 SQVTM and CDR2 ANQGSEA come from the germline V gene. The CDR3 is 13 residues long. CDR3 DNA: TGCAGCGCCATTAGACAGACGAACACTGAAGCTTTCTTT. Its protein product is CSAIRQTNTEAFF. The full variable domain, completed using reference TRBV29-1 and TRBJ1-1, is SAVISQKPSRDICQRGTSLTIQCQVDSQVTMMFWYRQQPGQSLTLIATANQGSEATYESGFVIDKFPISRPNLTFSTLTVSNMSPEDSSIYLCSAIRQTNTEAFFGQGTRLTVV.

The CDR3 DNA sequence: TGTGCCAGCAGTTTAAGTCAGGGGGCAGGTGAGCAGTTCTTC. Residues: CASSLSQGAGEQFF. The chain joins TRBV6-6 to TRBJ2-1, with 8 nucleotides matching TRBD1. Germline CDR1 MNHNY, CDR2 SVGAGI (reference sequence). This CDR3 spans 14 amino acids. Germline trimming cut 4 bases from V and 9 bases from J; bases unmatched to any gene: 8.

The rearrangement uses TRBV6-6 and TRBJ2-2; 8 positions agree with TRBD2. This CDR3 contains 13 residues. The trim removed 5 bases at V and 5 bases at J, leaving 1 base unmatched. Germline CDR1 MNHNY, CDR2 SVGAGI (reference sequence). The CDR3 is CASSQRETGELFF. CDR3 DNA sequence: TGTGCCAGCAGTCAGCGGGAGACCGGGGAGCTGTTTTTT.

The V gene is TRBV7-2, the J gene TRBJ1-2; no reliable D call. The CDR3 has 13 residues. Trimming took 3 bases from V and 7 from J, leaving 12 bases between them. Germline loops: CDR1 SGHTA, CDR2 FQGNSA. As DNA, the CDR3 is TGTGCCAGCAGCTTTAATGGCGTGGGTGGCTACACCTTC. As protein: CASSFNGVGGYTF.

The chain joins TRBV10-3 to TRBJ1-2; D is unresolved. CDR3 length: 14 residues. V lost 3 bases and J 8 bases, leaving 16 bases between the germline ends. CDR1 and CDR2 from the germline V gene are ENHRY and SYGVKD. The chain's CDR3 is CAISDSGNQGGYTF. For the CDR3, the DNA is TGTGCCATCAGTGACTCCGGCAACCAAGGAGGCTACACCTTC.

This clone was observed a handful of times. The genes are TRBV7-3 and TRBJ2-2; D is possibly TRBD1 or TRBD2 (5 bases each). The germline gives CDR1 SGHTA, CDR2 FQGTGA. CDR3 size: 13 residues. The germline V and J ends were trimmed by 2 bases and 5 bases, with 6 bases remaining between them. This CDR3 reads CASSLWGTGELFF. DNA for the CDR3: TGTGCCAGCAGCTTATGGGGGACCGGGGAGCTGTTTTTT.

This rearrangement joins TRBV7-9 to TRBJ1-2; D possibly corresponds to TRBD1 (5 bases). The CDR3 extends over 15 amino acids. Germline V gene data show CDR1 as SEHNR and CDR2 as FQNEAQ (reference sequence). V lost 4 bases to trimming and J lost 4 bases, with 16 bases between them. The CDR3 sequence is CASSWGEPGSYGYTF. CDR3 DNA: TGTGCCAGCAGCTGGGGTGAACCAGGGAGCTATGGCTACACCTTC.

The chain carries TRBV29-1 and TRBJ2-3, with 10 bases matching TRBD2. The length of the CDR3 is 18 residues. The V segment lost 0 bases and the J segment 1 base; nucleotides outside the gene matches: 10. The germline CDR1 and CDR2 sequences are SQVTM and ANQGSEA. The CDR3 protein is CSVEEGASGRVRTDTQYF. In nucleotides, the CDR3 is TGCAGCGTTGAAGAAGGGGCTAGCGGGAGAGTTCGCACAGATACGCAGTATTTT.

The V call is TRBV7-2, the J call TRBJ2-4, with D perhaps matching TRBD2 (6 bases). Germline V gene sequence: CDR1 SGHTA, CDR2 FQGNSA. The CDR3 spans 13 residues. Trimming removed 5 bases at V and 7 bases at J, with 12 bases between. CDR3 residues: CASSRDSGNIQYF. The CDR3 DNA sequence: TGTGCCAGCAGCCGGGACTCGGGGAACATTCAGTACTTC. The variable domain in full, completed from reference TRBV7-2 and TRBJ2-4, reads GAGVSQSPSNKVTEKGKDVELRCDPISGHTALYWYRQSLGQGLEFLIYFQGNSAPDKSGLPSDRFSAERTGGSVSTLTIQRTQQEDSAVYLCASSRDSGNIQYFGAGTRLSVL.

The chain has TRBV6-5 and TRBJ1-5; 10 bases map to TRBD1. The CDR3 extends over 15 amino acids. The ends lost 2 bases at V and 7 bases at J; junction bases unmatched: 5. CDR1 and CDR2 (germline): MNHEY, SVGAGI. The CDR3 is CASSYPTGGLQPQHF. The CDR3 DNA reads as TGTGCCAGCAGTTACCCGACAGGGGGCCTACAGCCCCAGCATTTT.

The rearrangement joins TRBV2 to TRBJ2-3; TRBD2 matches 13 bases. CDR3 size: 15 residues. CDR1 and CDR2 (germline): SNHLY, FYNNEI. The ends lost 6 bases at V and 6 bases at J; junction bases unmatched: 6. CDR3 DNA: TGTGCCAGCAGCTACGGGACTAGCGGGACGGATACGCAGTATTTT. Translation: CASSYGTSGTDTQYF.

V and J are TRBV28 and TRBJ2-7; 7 nucleotides line up with TRBD1. The V and J ends lost 6 bases and 5 bases, in that order; junction bases with no gene match: 4. CDR1 is MDHEN, CDR2 SYDVKM, per germline. CDR3 size: 12 residues. DNA of the CDR3: TGTGCCAGCAGGTTAACAGGGGACGAGCAGTACTTC. Translated: CASRLTGDEQYF.

The chain is built from TRBV7-2 and TRBJ2-3, with TRBD2 matching over 7 bases. Germline V gene data show CDR1 as SGHTA and CDR2 as FQGNSA. The CDR3 loop spans 13 amino acids. The V segment lost 7 bases and the J segment 5 bases; nucleotides outside the gene matches: 6. Here the CDR3 reads CASTDVAGDTQYF. CDR3 nucleotide sequence: TGTGCCAGCACCGATGTAGCGGGAGATACGCAGTATTTT.

V usage is TRBV2 and J usage is TRBJ1-2; 9 positions agree with TRBD1. The CDR3 is made up of 15 amino acids. Germline V CDR1 and CDR2: SNHLY, FYNNEI. Trimming took 6 bases from V and 4 from J; bases not matched to a gene: 9. The chain's CDR3 is CASSAQGASGYGYTF. CDR3 nucleotide sequence: TGTGCCAGCAGCGCACAGGGGGCGTCGGGCTATGGCTACACCTTC.

The J gene is TRBJ2-7, the V gene TRBV25-1, with D possibly being TRBD1 (5 bases). Trimming stripped 1 base from V and 2 bases from J, with 12 bases between. The germline gives CDR1 MGHDK, CDR2 SYGVNS. CDR3 size: 15 residues. As DNA, the CDR3 is TGTGCCAGCAGTGAATTCTCCAGGGCCACCTACGAGCAGTACTTC. Translating it yields CASSEFSRATYEQYF.